Listed below are T cell receptor beta chains from one sample, sequenced in a study of OX40 agonist ivuxolimab in advanced cancers. Sequenced by immunoSEQ multiplex PCR; TCRdb stores in-frame clones only, minus some. In the table there are 83,000 or so clones, 70% to 85% of which are singletons. The source was CD4+ or CD8+ T cells sorted from blood, collected in a trial of the OX40 agonist ivuxolimab. The receptors originated from an adult with an advanced solid tumor such as melanoma, head and neck, liver or kidney cancer. The CDR3 runs from the conserved cysteine through the conserved F or W. A D gene is named only where the DNA matches it firmly. The size field is filled for only some rows; it gives once, few, many or a size class.

>TRBJ2-7|NA|NA|TRBV11-2
CASSRRDIAYEQYF
TGTGCCAGCAGCCGTAGGGACATAGCCTACGAGCAGTACTTC
>TRBJ2-5|TRBD2|NA|TRBV11-3
CASSLGSGGAETQYF
TGTGCCAGCAGCTTAGGCAGCGGGGGGGCCGAGACCCAGTACTTC
>TRBJ2-3|NA|NA|TRBV27
CASSFRQSTDTQYF
TGTGCCAGCAGTTTCCGACAAAGCACAGATACGCAGTATTTT
>TRBJ2-5|TRBD1|once|TRBV20-1
CSANRGETQYF
TGCAGTGCTAACAGGGGGGAGACCCAGTACTTC
>TRBJ1-1|NA|NA|TRBV6-5
CASSRGMGVTEAFF
TGTGCCAGCAGTAGGGGAATGGGAGTCACTGAAGCTTTCTTT
>TRBJ2-5|NA|NA|TRBV7-3
CASSSDYKETQYF
TGTGCCAGCAGCTCGGACTATAAAGAGACCCAGTACTTC
>TRBJ2-7|NA|NA|TRBV18
CASSPGSYEQYF
TGTGCCAGCTCACCCGGATCCTACGAGCAGTACTTC
>TRBJ2-3|NA|NA|TRBV7-8
CASSRRGSTAPDTQYF
TGTGCCAGCAGCCGAAGAGGCTCCACTGCCCCAGATACGCAGTATTTT
>TRBJ2-7|NA|NA|TRBV5-1
CASSLDGTDYEQYF
TGCGCCAGCAGCTTGGACGGGACGGACTACGAGCAGTACTTC
>TRBJ2-1|TRBD1|once|TRBV2
CASSGDRGYNEQFF
TGTGCCAGCAGCGGGGACAGGGGATACAATGAGCAGTTCTTC
>TRBJ2-5|NA|NA|TRBV7-6
CASSLNQETQYF
TGTGCCAGCAGCTTAAACCAAGAGACCCAGTACTTC
>TRBJ1-2|NA|large|TRBV6-6
CASSYIGGNGYTF
TGTGCCAGCAGTTACATAGGGGGGAACGGCTACACCTTC
>TRBJ1-2|NA|NA|TRBV4-3
CASSQDRLYGDGYTF
TGCGCCAGCAGCCAAGATAGATTGTACGGGGATGGCTACACCTTC
>TRBJ1-2|NA|NA|TRBV6-1
CASSETGDNGYTF
TGTGCCAGCAGTGAAACGGGGGACAATGGCTACACCTTC
>TRBJ1-1|NA|NA|TRBV19
CASSDPQGGNTEAFF
TGTGCCAGTAGTGACCCACAGGGAGGAAACACTGAAGCTTTCTTT
>TRBJ2-7|TRBD2|once|TRBV6-1
CASTSGSQYEQYF
TGTGCCAGCACTAGCGGGAGTCAATACGAGCAGTACTTC
>TRBJ2-7|NA|few|TRBV2
CASSEERGEQYF
TGTGCCAGCAGTGAAGAGAGGGGTGAGCAGTACTTC
>TRBJ2-3|NA|NA|TRBV2
CASRWSHTDTQYF
TGTGCCAGCAGATGGAGCCACACAGATACGCAGTATTTT
>TRBJ1-1|TRBD1|NA|TRBV6-1
CASSRTGDTEAFF
TGTGCCAGCAGTCGTACAGGGGACACTGAAGCTTTCTTT
>TRBJ2-1|NA|NA|TRBV5-1
CASSLGLGDTAFGEQFF
TGCGCCAGCAGCTTGGGCTTGGGGGACACAGCTTTTGGTGAGCAGTTCTTC
>TRBJ2-7|NA|NA|TRBV7-2
CASSLSLGYEQYF
TGTGCCAGCAGCTTAAGCCTTGGTTACGAGCAGTACTTC
>TRBJ1-1|NA|NA|TRBV6-6
CASSYEAGEAEAFF
TGTGCCAGCAGTTACGAAGCCGGGGAGGCTGAAGCTTTCTTT
>TRBJ1-2|NA|NA|TRBV19
CASSIADRRTRANYGYTF
TGTGCCAGTAGTATAGCTGACCGAAGGACTCGAGCTAACTATGGCTACACCTTC
>TRBJ1-1|NA|NA|TRBV6-6
CASSYSKRGWAEAFF
TGTGCCAGCAGTTACTCGAAGAGGGGATGGGCTGAAGCTTTCTTT
>TRBJ1-4|NA|NA|TRBV18
CASSPDREKLFF
TGTGCCAGCTCACCCGATCGTGAAAAACTGTTTTTT
>TRBJ1-2|TRBD1|NA|TRBV7-6
CASSPAGGGYGYTF
TGTGCCAGCAGCCCAGCAGGGGGGGGTTATGGCTACACCTTC
>TRBJ1-2|NA|NA|TRBV5-1
CASSAGGAGGYTF
TGCGCCAGCAGCGCGGGTGGAGCGGGCGGCTACACCTTC
>TRBJ1-2|TRBD1|NA|TRBV6-6
CASSYSLQGKYGYTF
TGTGCCAGCAGTTACTCGTTACAGGGGAAGTATGGCTACACCTTC
>TRBJ1-6|NA|NA|TRBV10-3
CAISEMDRSNSPLHF
TGTGCCATCAGTGAGATGGATAGGTCTAATTCACCCCTCCACTTT
>TRBJ2-3|NA|NA|TRBV11-1
CASSSYTDTQYF
TGTGCCAGCAGCTCCTACACAGATACGCAGTATTTT
>TRBJ2-1|TRBD2|NA|TRBV10-3
CAISDRGTSPNEQFF
TGTGCCATCAGTGATAGGGGGACTAGTCCCAATGAGCAGTTCTTC
>TRBJ2-1|NA|NA|TRBV30
CAWSDAGVGEQFF
TGTGCCTGGAGTGATGCAGGGGTCGGTGAGCAGTTCTTC
>TRBJ1-2|NA|NA|TRBV2
CASSVTGYPNYGYTF
TGTGCCAGCAGTGTGACAGGTTACCCTAACTATGGCTACACCTTC
>TRBJ2-2|NA|NA|TRBV18
CASSPRSSGETGELFF
TGTGCCAGCTCACCACGATCCTCAGGGGAAACCGGGGAGCTGTTTTTT
>TRBJ1-1|NA|NA|TRBV11-3
CASSLGGRGEAFF
TGTGCCAGCAGCTTAGGGGGAAGGGGCGAAGCTTTCTTT
>TRBJ2-7|NA|NA|TRBV30
CAWSVLLGSYEQYF
TGTGCCTGGAGTGTACTTTTGGGGTCCTACGAGCAGTACTTC
>TRBJ1-1|NA|NA|TRBV29-1
CSVAKGGAVTEAFF
TGCAGCGTTGCGAAGGGGGGCGCAGTGACTGAAGCTTTCTTT
>TRBJ1-5|NA|NA|TRBV18
CASSPDQGKPQHF
TGTGCCAGCTCACCGGACCAGGGGAAGCCCCAGCATTTT
>TRBJ2-7|NA|NA|TRBV5-1
CASSELDSSYEQYF
TGCGCCAGCAGCGAATTGGACAGCTCCTACGAGCAGTACTTC
>TRBJ2-3|NA|NA|TRBV2
CASRSGERAPRTDTQYF
TGTGCCAGCAGGTCAGGGGAGCGGGCCCCCCGCACAGATACGCAGTATTTT
>TRBJ1-1|NA|NA|TRBV9
CASSVGSGTEAFF
TGTGCCAGCAGCGTAGGGTCAGGCACTGAAGCTTTCTTT
>TRBJ2-5|TRBD2|NA|TRBV11-2
CASRRTSGEETQYF
TGTGCCAGCAGGAGAACTAGCGGGGAAGAGACCCAGTACTTC
>TRBJ2-1|NA|NA|TRBV19
CASRGEAGGKNEQFF
TGTGCCAGTAGAGGGGAGGCCGGAGGGAAGAATGAGCAGTTCTTC
>TRBJ1-1|NA|NA|TRBV4-3
CASSQGFNTEAFF
TGCGCCAGCAGCCAGGGGTTTAACACTGAAGCTTTCTTT
>TRBJ2-2|TRBD2|NA|TRBV6-1
CASGLAGYFTGELFF
TGTGCCAGCGGACTAGCGGGATACTTCACCGGGGAGCTGTTTTTT
>TRBJ2-1|TRBD2|NA|TRBV30
CAWSDAGVEQFF
TGTGCCTGGAGTGACGCGGGAGTTGAGCAGTTCTTC